This T cell receptor beta chain was recorded in a study of T cell responses to AZD1222 COVID-19 vaccine. General study results and limits: Scientists sampled the repertoires only once the peak T cell response had passed. Only a handful of AZD1222 recipients tested seropositive at baseline. Once two AZD1222 doses were given, Spike-specific TCR breadth and depth went up. Clonal diversity may have been underestimated in mostly white British donors.

This table comes from immunoSEQ multiplex PCR, and its TCRdb copy is limited to in-frame clones, with some not included. This table holds some 120,000 clones, about 87% found once. About this clone: Its antigen remains unidentified.

V gave up 4 bases and J gave up 6 bases, with 13 bases separating them. Germline V gene sequence: CDR1 SGHRS, CDR2 YFSETQ. The CDR3 has 14 amino acids. The clonotype comes from an adult in good health. The specimen comprised peripheral blood, sampled on day 0 of AZD1222 vaccination. The chain recombines TRBV5-1 with TRBJ2-2, with a possible D match to TRBD1 (6 bases). The CDR3 DNA is TGCGCCAGCAGCAAAACAGGGAGCGCCGGGGAGCTGTTTTTT. Its translation: CASSKTGSAGELFF.